This record looks at one T cell receptor beta chain sequence and its context. Using immunoSEQ multiplex PCR, the repertoire was profiled, and TCRdb retains in-frame clones only, with some absent. The sample lists about 490,000 clones, about 79% seen once, with approximately 13% in the top ten. Germline CDR1 and CDR2: SGHVS and FQNEAQ. CDR3 length: 17 amino acids. V lost 4 bases and J lost 0; bases outside the gene matches: 7. This sample was included in a study of shared clonotypes between healthy human individuals. J is TRBJ2-3 and V is TRBV7-8, with 10 bases lining up with TRBD1. The specimen sequenced was PBMCs. The source is a woman aged 40 to 50 in good health. Some clones in this sample may be carry-over from other donors' samples. CDR3 DNA sequence: TGTGCCAGCAGCTGGACAGGGGGTCCGACAAGCACAGATACGCAGTATTTT. Translating gives CASSWTGGPTSTDTQYF.